These 8 T cell receptor beta chains were all obtained from the same sample, sequenced in a study of technical replicates of blood from several donors (dated by TCRdb to about 2017). The protocol used for the library was the immunoSEQ multiplex PCR assay. Here the immuneACCESS table is served through TCRdb, limited to in-frame sequences with V and J called. Missing clones are a known gap in these copies; in checked studies unresolved V genes cover under half, and the rest lacks a known reason. This sample is represented by some 91,000 clones; more than 90% of them were singletons. The ten largest clones take up 0.2% to 0.25% of the sample. The specimen sequenced was T cells isolated from PBMCs. All receptors come from a human donor in good health.

The J gene is TRBJ2-3, the V gene TRBV2, with a weak D call TRBD1 (6 bases). Deletions cut 5 bases from V and 1 base from J, with 10 bases between. The germline gives CDR1 SNHLY, CDR2 FYNNEI. This CDR3 region has 14 residues. CDR3 region: CASSRDIGTDTQYF. The CDR3 DNA reads as TGTGCCAGCAGTAGGGACATAGGCACAGATACGCAGTATTTT. Variable domain in full (rest from reference TRBV2 and TRBJ2-3): EPEVTQTPSHQVTQMGQEVILRCVPISNHLYFYWYRQILGQKVEFLVSFYNNEISEKSEIFDDQFSVERPDGSNFTLKIRSTKLEDSAMYFCASSRDIGTDTQYFGPGTRLTVL.

J is TRBJ2-7 and V is TRBV2; D perhaps matches TRBD1 (5 bases). CDR3 length: 13 amino acids. The V gene's germline CDR1 is SNHLY and CDR2 FYNNEI. The V end lost 7 bases, the J end lost 7 bases, and 17 bases lay between the germline ends. CDR3 DNA: TGTGCCAGCATTGGGCAGGGTATGTTGGAGCAGTACTTC. Translating gives CASIGQGMLEQYF.

A few counts support this clone. The chain links TRBV18 to TRBJ1-5; 7 nucleotides agree with TRBD1. This CDR3 has 14 residues. V lost 6 bases, J lost 6 bases, and 8 bases stayed unmatched. Germline loops: CDR1 KGHSH, CDR2 LQKENI. CDR3 sequence (DNA): TGTGCCAGCTCCCGGGAGGGGGCAAGTCAGCCCCAGCATTTT. It specifies CASSREGASQPQHF.

This chain uses TRBV5-1 with TRBJ1-1, with TRBD1 matching over 7 bases. This CDR3 has 14 residues. V was pared by 3 bases and J by 7 bases, with 9 bases of the junction left unmatched. Germline V gene data show CDR1 as SGHRS and CDR2 as YFSETQ. The CDR3 sequence: CASSSLPGGIEAFF. CDR3 nucleotide sequence: TGCGCCAGCAGCTCGCTTCCAGGGGGAATTGAAGCTTTCTTT.

The chain joins TRBV7-9 to TRBJ2-1; D is perhaps TRBD2 (5 bases). V was cut by 5 bases and J by 7 bases, with 21 bases left in between. Germline CDR1 and CDR2: SEHNR and FQNEAQ (reference sequence). This CDR3 has 16 amino acids. Here the CDR3 reads CASSRFLSGELNEQFF. The CDR3 bases are TGTGCCAGCAGCCGCTTTTTGAGCGGCGAACTTAATGAGCAGTTCTTC.

This rearrangement joins TRBV18 to TRBJ1-5; D uncertain. Germline V gives CDR1 KGHSH, CDR2 LQKENI. V was cut by 3 bases and J by 9 bases, with 12 bases left in between. This CDR3 has 13 amino acids. CDR3 amino acids: CASSPGSEGPQHF. DNA for the CDR3: TGTGCCAGCTCACCGGGGTCTGAGGGGCCCCAGCATTTT.

The genes are TRBV7-6 and TRBJ1-4; no clear D. Trimming stripped 5 bases from V and 0 bases from J, with 16 bases between. The CDR3 spans 17 residues. Germline assignment: CDR1 SGHVS and CDR2 FNYEAQ. The CDR3 region is CASSRRVAGATNEKLFF. CDR3 DNA: TGTGCCAGCAGCCGGAGGGTGGCGGGAGCAACTAATGAAAAACTGTTTTTT. Full variable domain (rest looked up from reference TRBV7-6 and TRBJ1-4): GAGVSQSPRYKVTKRGQDVALRCDPISGHVSLYWYRQALGQGPEFLTYFNYEAQQDKSGLPNDRFSAERPEGSISTLTIQRTEQRDSAMYRCASSRRVAGATNEKLFFGSGTQLSVL.

The chain links TRBV6-1 to TRBJ1-5; no definite D call. V gave up 9 bases and J gave up 3 bases, with 9 bases separating them. Germline V gene data show CDR1 as MNHNS and CDR2 as SASEGT. The CDR3 totals 12 residues. As DNA, the CDR3 is TGTGCCAGGAGGGAGCTCAATCAGCCCCAGCATTTT. As protein: CARRELNQPQHF.